This T cell receptor beta chain originates from a study of shared clonotypes between healthy human individuals (dated by TCRdb to the early 2020s). With regard to the full study: The cohort comprised a couple of women and a few men aged 18 to 49 years. For each donor, CD4 naive and CD4 memory were each run on three plates, CD8 naive on two plates, and CD8 memory on one plate. Blood TCR repertoires of a handful of healthy adults were deeply sequenced to estimate repertoire size and the extent of clonotype sharing between individuals. Libraries were prepared and TCR repertoires were sequenced by different laboratories using diverse techniques, in order to increase sequencing depth and limit assay-specific biases. Leukapheresis yielded between about 0.85 and 10 billion PBMCs per donor.

The donors were healthy, HIV-negative adults with no recently reported acute infections or vaccinations. Only Caucasian adults living in Nashville, Tennessee, USA were represented among the donors. CD4+ T cells were enriched by magnetic negative selection; naive cells were then positively selected on CD45RA, and the negative fraction formed the memory subset. After blood collection by leukapheresis, PBMCs were isolated using Ficoll-Histopaque density gradient centrifugation and then cryopreserved in the vapor phase of liquid nitrogen. Purity and quantity of every magnetically sorted T cell population were checked by analytical flow cytometry. Each sorted fraction had its genomic DNA isolated and then quantified by UV absorbance on a Nanodrop 2000c. Using the deep immunoSEQ assay, multiplex PCR amplified TCR CDR3 regions from genomic DNA. Genomic DNA extracted from each cell subset was distributed evenly over all wells of several immunoSEQ 96-well plates, and each plate served as one replicate. For sorted subsets, each replicate PCR was loaded with approximately 200 ng genomic DNA, equivalent to about 30,000 T cell genomes. Purified libraries were measured with a Qubit 3.0 fluorometer, size-checked on a Bioanalyzer 2100, and measured again with the KAPA Library Quantification kit. Every immunoSEQ 96-well plate was sequenced on a separate single-read 150-cycle Illumina NextSeq 550 flow cell. The paper's processing steps were these. Because the immunoSEQ output included only junctional sequences and no quality scores, the filtering could not be the same as the filtering used for full-length reads. To assign V/J genes and CDR3, sequences were annotated against IMGT germline references using PyIR, a Python wrapper for IgBLAST v1.9. Any read was removed if the V/J assignment was weak (E-value above 1e-6), the CDR3 was missing, or the read contained stop codons, out-of-frame junctions, or ambiguous translated residues. V3J clonotypes were defined by identical inferred V gene, J gene, and CDR3 amino acid sequence. To compute the percentage overlap between repertoires, the number of shared unique clonotypes was divided by the size of the smaller repertoire. Richness of each repertoire was evaluated using RTK rarefaction, the Chao1 estimator, and Recon v2.1 estimates of unobserved clonotypes. Generation probabilities were computed with OLGA for all TCRbeta clonotypes obtained by the gDNA method from a handful of donors. The clones in this table, taken by TCRdb from immuneACCESS, are in-frame only. Not every clone is retained; where verified, under half of the shortfall comes from an unresolved V gene, and the cause of the rest is unknown. For V, J and clone size, that table is used; D and trimming come from the DNA. In all, the sample holds hundreds of thousands of clones, and approximately 73% of those were seen once. Roughly 2% of the sample rests with the top ten.

Worth noting for this clone: Its antigen remains undetermined. Base qualities are not provided; no much larger clone lies one nucleotide away.

General conclusions and limits of the study: Higher generation probabilities were observed for clonotypes shared by all four sorted-subset donors than for non-shared clonotypes. Incomplete sequencing was indicated by rarefaction of sorted-subset datasets, despite the large sequencing depth. Pairwise subsampling indicated that sequencing depth was expected to affect the degree of clonotype sharing among donors. Naive subsets generally had larger estimated clonotype richness than memory subsets. Sampling was limited to blood, and TCR repertoires in tissue likely differ from TCR repertoires in blood. Because the study included only a small number of donors, the genetic and exposure-history diversity represented was limited. Sharing across a handful of donors was observed for about 4.8% of naive CD4, under 4% of naive CD8, about 2.3% of memory CD4, and less than 0.45% of memory CD8 clonotypes.

The germline V gene gives CDR1 as SNHLY and CDR2 as FYNNEI. V was cut back by 7 bases and J by 4 bases, leaving a gap of 11 bases between them. Its CDR3 holds 12 amino acids, cysteine through phenylalanine. Of all the DNA, just the CDR3 is kept, 36 bases in frame from base 1. The chain joins TRBV2 to TRBJ2-7; possibly the D gene is TRBD1, per 6 matching bases. The sequencing sample was made of memory CD4+ T cells sorted from blood. The sample's cell subset or site label is to be understood as: CD45RA-negative fraction. This TCR was sampled from a woman aged 25 to 39 in good health. For the CDR3, the sequence is CASTDQGYEQYF. The DNA sequence reads TGTGCCAGCACCGATCAGGGGTACGAGCAGTACTTC.